This T cell receptor (beta chain) derives from a study of T cells in Graves' hyperthyroidism and ophthalmopathy. RNA transcripts yielded amplified TCR beta CDR3 regions. When the TCR CDR3 underwent first-round RT-PCR, the HTBI primer set was used. TCRdb reprocessed the multiplex PCR reads via MiXCR and lists one record per CDR3 protein. The table has 500,000 to 700,000 distinct CDR3 sequences, approximately 15% seen once. A note on this clonotype: A much larger clone sits a single nucleotide away, making a read error possible.

CDR3 length equals 13 residues. CDR1 is DFQATT and CDR2 is SNEGSKA in the germline V gene (reference sequence). The V gene is TRBV20-1, the J gene TRBJ2-7; D might be TRBD2 (6 bases). The sequenced material came from blood. The sequence derives from a woman under 30 with Graves' hyperthyroidism. DNA of the CDR3: TGCAGTGCTACGGGAGTGGGGACCTACGGGCAGTACTTC. Protein sequence: CSATGVGTYGQYF.